What follows are 30 T cell receptor beta chains derived from one specimen sequenced in a study of blood T cells in healthy people across ages. Through a sample-barcoded 5' primer and a J-beta primer mix, a second PCR was run for about 6 to 11 cycles. TCRdb ran MiXCR on the 5' RACE reads and lists one entry per CDR3 protein. The profile shows about 680,000 distinct CDR3 sequences, around half of them singletons. Sample: blood. The receptors here all came from a woman between 55 and 75 years old in good health.

The gene calls are TRBV28 and TRBJ2-1; no firm D call. Germline assignment: CDR1 MDHEN and CDR2 SYDVKM. Trimming removed 4 bases from V and 4 bases from J, with 8 bases in between. The CDR3 extends over 13 amino acids. The CDR3 here is CASSSGGYNEQFF. As DNA, the CDR3 is TGTGCCAGCAGTTCCGGCGGATACAATGAGCAGTTCTTC.

The rearrangement uses TRBV25-1 and TRBJ2-2; D is uncertain. V lost 4 bases, J lost 7 bases, and 13 bases lay in between. Per germline, CDR1 MGHDK and CDR2 SYGVNS. The CDR3 consists of 14 residues. DNA of the CDR3: TGTGCCAGCAGTGTGAACTCCCTCATCGGGGAGCTGTTTTTT. Protein sequence: CASSVNSLIGELFF.

The rearrangement links TRBV21-1 to TRBJ2-7. TRBV21-1 is tagged as a pseudogene. There are 15 residues in the CDR3. The CDR3 DNA is TGTGCCAGCACCACCTGCGACAGTAGCTCCTACGAGCAGTACTTC. Translating gives CASTTCDSSSYEQYF.

This clonotype appeared a few times. The gene calls are TRBV9 and TRBJ2-1; D is unresolved. V lost 0 bases to trimming and J lost 7 bases, with 8 bases between them. This CDR3 spans 13 amino acids. Germline V lookup: CDR1 SGDLS, CDR2 YYNGEE. CDR3 sequence reads: CASSVVLGNEQFF. CDR3 nucleotides: TGTGCCAGCAGCGTAGTTCTTGGGAATGAGCAGTTCTTC.

The CDR3 region has the DNA TGCAGTGCCGACAACCAGGGTCCCAACGAGCAGTACTTC. Amino acids: CSADNQGPNEQYF. This chain connects TRBV20-1 to TRBJ2-1; the D gene is possibly TRBD1 (5 bases). The assigned J gene may be wrong: the sequence end matches TRBJ2-7 better. Germline V CDR1 and CDR2: DFQATT, SNEGSKA (reference sequence). This CDR3 has 13 amino acids.

This clonotype showed up many times. This sequence joins TRBV15 and TRBJ1-2, with 7 bases that match TRBD1. Germline CDR1 is LNHNV and CDR2 is YYDKDF (reference sequence). The CDR3 extends over 15 amino acids. J gave up 4 bases and V 0 bases, and 5 bases lay outside the gene matches. This CDR3 is CATSRDLTGSYGYTF. The CDR3 DNA follows: TGTGCCACCAGCAGAGATTTGACAGGGTCCTATGGCTACACCTTC. Full variable domain (missing parts from reference TRBV15 and TRBJ1-2): DAMVIQNPRYQVTQFGKPVTLSCSQTLNHNVMYWYQQKSSQAPKLLFHYYDKDFNNEADTPDNFQSRRPNTSFCFLDIRSPGLGDTAMYLCATSRDLTGSYGYTFGSGTRLTVV.

The chain carries TRBV7-2 and TRBJ1-5; possibly TRBD1 for D (6 bases). CDR3 size: 15 residues. The ends were cut back, 4 bases at V and 1 base at J, with 11 bases in the middle. Germline assignment: CDR1 SGHTA and CDR2 FQGNSA. CDR3 in DNA: TGTGCCAGCAGCTCTCAACAGGGAAGCAATCAGCCCCAGCATTTT. This codes for CASSSQQGSNQPQHF. The full variable domain, rest sourced from reference TRBV7-2 and TRBJ1-5, is GAGVSQSPSNKVTEKGKDVELRCDPISGHTALYWYRQSLGQGLEFLIYFQGNSAPDKSGLPSDRFSAERTGGSVSTLTIQRTQQEDSAVYLCASSSQQGSNQPQHFGDGTRLSIL.

This clonotype was counted a few times. This chain uses TRBV7-8 with TRBJ2-7; possibly TRBD2 for D (5 bases). V shed 4 bases and J shed 5 bases, with 12 bases lying between them. This CDR3 has 13 residues. The germline V gene encodes CDR1 SGHVS and CDR2 FQNEAQ. The CDR3 bases are TGTGCCAGCAGCTCTAGGTGGCGGGACGAGCAGTACTTC. Translation: CASSSRWRDEQYF.

This clonotype was recorded only once. The J gene is TRBJ1-1, the V gene TRBV7-2; 9 bases match TRBD1. Germline V gives CDR1 SGHTA, CDR2 FQGNSA. This CDR3 is 15 amino acids long. V shed 5 bases and J 0 bases; nucleotides not matched to a gene: 4. The CDR3 DNA sequence: TGTGCCAGCAGCATCGGGACAGGGTTGAACACTGAAGCTTTCTTT. It is translated as CASSIGTGLNTEAFF.

This clonotype was detected only once. The chain is built from TRBV28 and TRBJ1-5, with TRBD1 as a possible D gene (5 bases). Trimming removed 7 bases from V and 4 bases from J, with 14 bases in between. CDR1 MDHEN and CDR2 SYDVKM come from the germline V gene. CDR3 length: 14 amino acids. In DNA form, the CDR3 reads TGTGCCAGCAACCCCAGCCCAGGGAATCAGCCCCAGCATTTT. Amino acids: CASNPSPGNQPQHF.

The V call is TRBV6-5, the J call TRBJ2-1; D may be TRBD1 (8 bases). Germline V gene data show CDR1 as MNHEY and CDR2 as SVGAGI. CDR3 length: 15 amino acids. Between the trimmed V and J ends, which lost 2 bases and 9 bases, there was a span of 17 bases. CDR3: CASSYGVTGGVEQFF. The CDR3 nucleotides are TGTGCCAGCAGTTACGGGGTAACAGGGGGGGTTGAGCAGTTCTTC.

This clonotype has more than one count but fewer than ten. This chain joins TRBV10-3 and TRBJ2-2; perhaps TRBD2 as D (5 bases). Deletions cut 0 bases from V and 5 bases from J, with 10 bases between. The CDR3 covers 15 residues. In germline, CDR1 is ENHRY, CDR2 SYGVKD. The CDR3 DNA sequence: TGTGCCATCAGTGAGTCTAGCGCTGCTACCGGGGAGCTGTTTTTT. Its translation: CAISESSAATGELFF.

The chain has TRBV24-1 and TRBJ2-3; 8 bases line up with TRBD1. Trimming took 4 bases from V and 4 from J; bases not matched to a gene: 9. CDR3 length: 16 amino acids. Germline-derived CDR1 and CDR2 are KGHDR and SFDVKD. CDR3 sequence reads: CATSDRAGGSSDTQYF. The CDR3 region has the DNA TGTGCCACCAGTGACCGGGCAGGGGGCAGTTCAGATACGCAGTATTTT.

V and J are TRBV7-9 and TRBJ1-5; 9 nucleotides line up with TRBD1. The V gene's germline CDR1 is SEHNR and CDR2 FQNEAQ (reference sequence). The CDR3 is 17 amino acids. Trimming took 0 bases from V and 5 from J; bases not matched to a gene: 8. For the CDR3, the DNA is TGTGCCAGCAGCTTAGCACCCACAGGGGGCTTCCATCAGCCCCAGCATTTT. Translated: CASSLAPTGGFHQPQHF.

This clonotype showed up many times. This chain connects TRBV12-3 or TRBV12-4 to TRBJ1-1; D gene unclear. CDR3 size: 12 residues. V lost 5 bases to trimming and J lost 1 base, with 5 bases between them. The CDR3 DNA reads TGTGCCAGCAGTCTATGGAACACTGAAGCTTTCTTT. Translating it yields CASSLWNTEAFF.

The rearrangement joins TRBV29-1 to TRBJ1-1; D is undetermined. CDR3 size: 13 residues. The germline V gene has CDR1 SQVTM and CDR2 ANQGSEA. Trimming left V 4 bases short and J 4 bases short, with 13 bases between. For the CDR3, the DNA is TGCAGCGTTGGGGCGGCTCTTTCCACTGAAGCTTTCTTT. Its protein is CSVGAALSTEAFF.

The V gene is TRBV7-2, the J gene TRBJ2-1; the D is unclear. CDR1 is SGHTA, CDR2 FQGNSA, per germline. V was clipped by 1 base and J by 4 bases, with 11 bases between them. The CDR3 runs 15 residues. The CDR3 here is CASSLEARRYNEQFF. Here the CDR3 DNA reads TGTGCCAGCAGCTTAGAAGCTAGACGTTACAATGAGCAGTTCTTC.

The rearrangement uses TRBV6-1 and TRBJ1-2; 8 bases are shared with TRBD1. J gave up 5 bases and V 7 bases, and 9 bases lay outside the gene matches. The germline gives CDR1 MNHNS, CDR2 SASEGT. The CDR3 is 14 amino acids. The chain's CDR3 is CASIPGQVTYGYTF. CDR3 coding DNA: TGTGCCAGCATACCGGGACAGGTCACTTATGGCTACACCTTC.

The chain carries TRBV20-1 and TRBJ2-7; D gene ambiguous. V gave up 5 bases and J gave up 7 bases, with 15 bases separating them. The CDR3 covers 12 residues. Looked up from germline, CDR1 is DFQATT and CDR2 is SNEGSKA (reference sequence). CDR3 sequence: CSASGRLGEQYF. For the CDR3, the DNA is TGCAGTGCTTCTGGCAGATTAGGGGAGCAGTACTTC.

The V call is TRBV4-3, the J call TRBJ2-1; the D gene is possibly TRBD2 (6 bases). This CDR3 spans 14 amino acids. Trimming took off 4 bases at V and 2 bases at J, with 9 bases between the two ends. The germline V gene encodes CDR1 LGHNA and CDR2 YSLEER. The CDR3 nucleotides are TGCGCCAGCAGCCGGGGGGAAACCTACAATGAGCAGTTCTTC. Its translation: CASSRGETYNEQFF.

This clonotype was observed a handful of times. The chain recombines TRBV3-1 with TRBJ2-1, with 10 bases lining up with TRBD1. The CDR3 runs to 14 residues. Germline-derived CDR1 and CDR2 are LGHDT and YNNKEL (reference sequence). J lost 9 bases, V lost 4 bases, and 6 bases had no gene match. For the CDR3, the DNA is TGTGCCAGCAGCCGCGCCGGGACAGGGGTTGAGCAGTTCTTC. Translation gives CASSRAGTGVEQFF.

The chain carries TRBV20-1 and TRBJ2-3; D gene ambiguous. This CDR3 is 13 amino acids long. Trimming shortened V by 4 bases and J by 1 base, and 9 bases separated the two germline ends. Germline V gene sequence: CDR1 DFQATT, CDR2 SNEGSKA (reference sequence). CDR3 residues: CSAKTDGTDTQYF. CDR3 bases: TGCAGTGCTAAGACCGACGGCACAGATACGCAGTATTTT.

With regard to this clonotype: Germline is not matched at one junction end, which may reflect a read error. J is TRBJ2-7 and V is TRBV7-9; D possibly corresponds to TRBD1 (6 bases). Germline loops: CDR1 SEHNR, CDR2 FQNEAQ (reference sequence). The CDR3 runs to 17 residues. The DNA for the CDR3 is TGTGCCAGCAGCGGACAACACACAGGGCGTAGACTCTACGAGCGGTACTTC. The encoded protein is CASSGQHTGRRLYERYF. Combining the CDR3 with reference TRBV7-9 and TRBJ2-7 gives the whole variable domain DTGVSQNPRHKITKRGQNVTFRCDPISEHNRLYWYRQTLGQGPEFLTYFQNEAQLEKSRLLSDRFSAERPKGSFSTLEIQRTEQGDSAMYLCASSGQHTGRRLYERYFGPGTRLTVT.

The gene calls are TRBV29-1 and TRBJ2-1; 10 positions match TRBD2. The CDR3 contains 16 residues. V shed 3 bases and J 4 bases; nucleotides not matched to a gene: 9. Germline V gene sequence: CDR1 SQVTM, CDR2 ANQGSEA. The CDR3 is CSVDFSSGGGYNEQFF. For the CDR3, the DNA is TGCAGCGTTGATTTTTCAAGCGGGGGGGGATACAATGAGCAGTTCTTC.

V usage is TRBV20-1 and J usage is TRBJ2-1; D is uncertain. The end of the DNA is better explained by TRBJ2-7, so the J call may be wrong. Germline loops: CDR1 DFQATT, CDR2 SNEGSKA (reference sequence). The CDR3 runs 11 residues. The CDR3 reads CSARRLLEQYF. CDR3 coding DNA: TGCAGTGCTCGACGGCTGTTAGAGCAGTACTTC.

The chain links TRBV4-3 to TRBJ1-1, with TRBD1 identical over 7 bases. Germline V gives CDR1 LGHNA, CDR2 YSLEER. This CDR3 spans 16 amino acids. The V gene end was trimmed by 4 bases and the J gene end by 0 bases; junction bases not matched to a gene: 8. The CDR3 DNA is TGCGCCAGCAGCCGACAGCCGGGACAGATGAACACTGAAGCTTTCTTT. Translation gives CASSRQPGQMNTEAFF.

This clonotype was picked up a small number of times. The V gene is TRBV15, the J gene TRBJ2-5, with 7 bases lining up with TRBD2. The germline gives CDR1 LNHNV, CDR2 YYDKDF (reference sequence). J gave up 1 base and V 0 bases, and 8 bases lay outside the gene matches. This CDR3 spans 17 amino acids. The CDR3 sequence is CATSREGGGSGQETQYF. The CDR3 region has the DNA TGTGCCACCAGCAGAGAGGGCGGCGGGAGTGGCCAAGAGACCCAGTACTTC.

The genes are TRBV20-1 and TRBJ2-5; perhaps TRBD2 as D (5 bases). Germline values: CDR1 DFQATT, CDR2 SNEGSKA (reference sequence). The CDR3 is 18 residues long. V was cut by 3 bases and J by 0 bases, with 23 bases left in between. CDR3 protein: CSASRSPTSSPYQETQYF. Here the CDR3 DNA reads TGCAGTGCTAGTCGGTCCCCAACTAGTTCCCCGTACCAAGAGACCCAGTACTTC.

This clonotype was seen a handful of times. This rearrangement joins TRBV6-5 to TRBJ2-4; 10 bases are a match to TRBD1. The CDR3 has 13 residues. The ends lost 4 bases at V and 9 bases at J; junction bases unmatched: 3. Germline V lookup: CDR1 MNHEY, CDR2 SVGAGI. CDR3 region: CASSSDRGGIQYF. The CDR3 region has the DNA TGTGCCAGCAGTTCGGACAGGGGGGGCATTCAGTACTTC.

CDR3 coding DNA: TGCAGTGGGGAAGAGAGTTCAGGAAATACGCAGTATTTT. Its protein product is CSGEESSGNTQYF. The chain recombines TRBV20-1 with TRBJ2-3; D remains ambiguous. Trimming cost V 7 bases and J 7 bases, with 18 bases left between them. The germline gives CDR1 DFQATT, CDR2 SNEGSKA (reference sequence). The CDR3 totals 13 residues.